Described below is a single T cell receptor beta chain sequence and its context. Its antigen is still unknown. Sequenced by immunoSEQ multiplex PCR; TCRdb stores in-frame clones only, minus some. The sample yields around 120,000 clones, approximately 90% seen once. The entry originates in a study of T cell responses to AZD1222 COVID-19 vaccine. Regarding the study as a whole: Distributed over spike, vaccine-associated CD4 TCRs predominated at 160-218 and 743-854. Close to half of spike-specific TCRs reportedly recognize unmutated variant regions. Baseline seropositives among AZD1222 recipients totaled only 5 to 7.

The V and J ends lost 6 bases and 0 bases, in that order; junction bases with no gene match: 10. The CDR3 length is 17 residues. Germline V gene sequence: CDR1 LNHDA, CDR2 SQIVND (reference sequence). Sequenced material: peripheral blood, taken on day 0 of AZD1222 vaccination. The rearrangement links TRBV19 to TRBJ2-2; 7 bases map to TRBD1. This receptor was taken from an adult in good health. This chain's CDR3 is CASRPGNRGANTGELFF. The DNA for the CDR3 is TGTGCCAGTAGACCCGGGAACAGGGGAGCGAACACCGGGGAGCTGTTTTTT. The complete variable domain, with remaining parts taken from reference TRBV19 and TRBJ2-2, reads DGGITQSPKYLFRKEGQNVTLSCEQNLNHDAMYWYRQDPGQGLRLIYYSQIVNDFQKGDIAEGYSVSREKKESFPLTVTSAQKNPTAFYLCASRPGNRGANTGELFFGEGSRLTVL.